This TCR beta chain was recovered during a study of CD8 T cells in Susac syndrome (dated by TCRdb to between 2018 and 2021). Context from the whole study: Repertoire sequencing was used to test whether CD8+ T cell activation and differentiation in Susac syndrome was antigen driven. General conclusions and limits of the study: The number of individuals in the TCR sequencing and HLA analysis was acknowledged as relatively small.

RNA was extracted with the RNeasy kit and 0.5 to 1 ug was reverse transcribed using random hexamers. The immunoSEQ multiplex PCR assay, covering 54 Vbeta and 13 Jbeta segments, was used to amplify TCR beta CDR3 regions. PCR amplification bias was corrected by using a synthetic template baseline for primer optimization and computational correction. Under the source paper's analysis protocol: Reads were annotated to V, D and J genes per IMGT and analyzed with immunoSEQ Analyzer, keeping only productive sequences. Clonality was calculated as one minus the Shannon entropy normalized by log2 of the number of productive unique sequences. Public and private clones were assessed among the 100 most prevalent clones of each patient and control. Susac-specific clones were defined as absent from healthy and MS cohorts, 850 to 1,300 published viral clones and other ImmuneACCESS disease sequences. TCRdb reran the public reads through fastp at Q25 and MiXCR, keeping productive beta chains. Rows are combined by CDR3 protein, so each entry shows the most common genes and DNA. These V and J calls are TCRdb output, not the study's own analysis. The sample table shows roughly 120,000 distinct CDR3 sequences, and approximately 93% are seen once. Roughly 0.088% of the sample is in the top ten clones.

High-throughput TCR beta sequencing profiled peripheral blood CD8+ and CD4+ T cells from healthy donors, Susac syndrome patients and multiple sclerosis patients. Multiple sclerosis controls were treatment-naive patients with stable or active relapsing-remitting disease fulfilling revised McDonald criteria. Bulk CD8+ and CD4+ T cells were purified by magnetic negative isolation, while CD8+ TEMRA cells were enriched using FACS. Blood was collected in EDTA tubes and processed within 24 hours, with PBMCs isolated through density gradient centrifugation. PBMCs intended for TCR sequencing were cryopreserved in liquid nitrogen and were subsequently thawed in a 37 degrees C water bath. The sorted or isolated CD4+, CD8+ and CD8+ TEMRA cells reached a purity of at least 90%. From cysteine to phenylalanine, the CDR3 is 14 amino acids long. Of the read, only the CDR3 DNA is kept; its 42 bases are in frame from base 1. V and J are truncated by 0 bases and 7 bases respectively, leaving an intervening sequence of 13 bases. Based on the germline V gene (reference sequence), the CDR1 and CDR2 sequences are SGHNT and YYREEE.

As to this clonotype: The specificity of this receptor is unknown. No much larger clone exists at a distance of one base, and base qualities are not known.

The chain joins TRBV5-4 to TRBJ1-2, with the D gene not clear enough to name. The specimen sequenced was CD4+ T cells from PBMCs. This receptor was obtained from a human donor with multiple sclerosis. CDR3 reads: CASSLDGRESGYTF. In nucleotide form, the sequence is TGTGCCAGCAGCTTGGATGGACGAGAATCTGGCTACACCTTC.